This TCR beta chain appears in the sequencing data of a study of blood T cell repertoires in COVID-19. The method was immunoSEQ multiplex PCR; TCRdb's version includes in-frame clones alone and lacks a portion of them. The sample records approximately 250,000 clones, around nine tenths being singletons. V was clipped by 8 bases and J by 5 bases; unmatched bases: 5. CDR1 SNHLY and CDR2 FYNNEI come from the germline V gene. The CDR3 runs to 13 residues. The source of this sequence is a woman in her thirties who had recovered from COVID-19. This sequence joins TRBV2 and TRBJ1-5; the match to TRBD1 covers 8 bases. The sample comprised PBMCs or T cells enriched from blood (not recorded which). CDR3 residues: CASRKTGDQPQHF. CDR3 nucleotide sequence: TGTGCCAGCCGGAAGACAGGGGATCAGCCCCAGCATTTT.